This record looks at one T cell receptor beta chain sequence and its context. Its antigen is unknown. This entry is derived from a study of T cell responses to AZD1222 COVID-19 vaccine. Overall study findings and caveats: Among those given AZD1222, only five or six were seropositive at baseline. The CD4 TCRs associated with vaccination extended across spike and predominated at 160-218 and 743-854. There were repertoire samples only from the period after the peak T cell response.

V lost 2 bases, J lost 2 bases, and 7 bases lay in between. This CDR3 is built from 14 residues. Germline V CDR1 and CDR2: SGHRS, YFSETQ. Using immunoSEQ multiplex PCR, the repertoire was profiled, and TCRdb retains in-frame clones only, with some absent. The profile shows 55,000 to 75,000 clones, about 87% of them singletons. This chain links TRBV5-1 with TRBJ1-4; D ambiguous. This sequence originates from an adult in good health. The sequencing here drew on peripheral blood, taken on day 0 of AZD1222 vaccination. CDR3 residues: CASSFTGTNEKLFF. CDR3 in DNA: TGCGCCAGCAGCTTTACGGGTACTAATGAAAAACTGTTTTTT.